This TCR beta chain originates from a study of cytomegalovirus exposure and HLA in healthy donors (dated by TCRdb to about 2017). As for the study more broadly: A later analysis indicated that the roughly 130 validation repertoires were generated on the platform also employed for the 650 to 850 repertoires of the first cohort. The study combined high-throughput TCR immunosequencing, statistical association of individual TCRs with disease status, and machine learning to predict cytomegalovirus infection status. Besides the first cohort of 666 subjects, a separate validation cohort made up of about 120 different subjects was used. The study aimed to test whether signatures of past pathogen exposure could be identified by cataloging public T cell receptors. The paper as a whole reports these results and caveats: Cytomegalovirus status was reported to be diagnosed by the classifier with high specificity and sensitivity in both the original and validation cohorts. A total of roughly 160 TCR beta chains were listed by the study as associated with cytomegalovirus. Of the cluster scores, around 95% were above 0 in a later analysis, which found that TCRs clustered in the first cohort also tended to co-occur in the 120 validation repertoires. The authors suggested that the approach could potentially be extended to other disease states and immunological phenotypes. Most TCR sequences were seen in very few donors, while some public TCRs were found in many individuals. In vitro tests confirmed that a few of the cytomegalovirus-associated TCR beta chains recognize cytomegalovirus antigens. All 120 or so repertoires were used to score co-occurrence in the validation cohort in a later analysis, because that analysis had no HLA typing for the cohort.

For this clone: What this receptor recognizes is not known. The sample holds no much larger clone one base away, and base qualities are not on file.

The library was obtained by the immunoSEQ multiplex PCR assay. In the paper's pipeline: A statistical classification framework was built for diagnosing cytomegalovirus status from the catalog of TCR beta chain sequences. Held by TCRdb, this immuneACCESS table contains in-frame sequences only and omits some clones. Under half of the omission traces to an unresolved V gene where checked; the cause of the rest is unknown. V and J calls and clone size are those listed in that table; D and trimming were worked out from the DNA. The table for this sample lists about 360,000 clones; around 86% of them were counted only once. The ten largest clones take up 0.65% to 0.95% of the sample. The donors were included in the validation cohort of 120 subjects, a group kept apart from the approximately 690-subject first cohort. Deletion took 5 bases off V and 0 bases off J, with a span of 5 bases between the germline ends. Including cysteine and phenylalanine, the CDR3 has 13 amino acids. The retained sequence is limited to the CDR3, 39 bases, with the frame set at the first base. Reading the germline V gene gives CDR1 SGHVS and CDR2 FNYEAQ.

The receptor's source is a woman between 18 and 29 years old in good health and CMV-seronegative. The source material was PBMCs. The sequence joins TRBV7-6 to TRBJ2-1; no D gene can be assigned with confidence. The sequenced DNA: TGTGCCAGCAGCCCGAGCTCCTACAATGAGCAGTTCTTC. This encodes CASSPSSYNEQFF.